This T cell receptor (beta chain) stems from a study of spatial heterogeneity in lung cancer (dated by TCRdb to between 2018 and 2021). At the level of the whole study: The donors were 70 or so patients from the lung TRACERx cohort who had early-stage, untreated non-small cell lung cancer. Follow-up PBMC samples were sequenced whenever the samples were available, and the median time to follow-up was around 2 years after resection. Beta-chain transcripts were consistently detected in greater numbers than alpha-chain transcripts, which likely reflects a higher abundance of beta-chain transcripts. In the raw uncorrected reads, each unique combination of TCR and UMI appeared more than ten times on average. In non-small cell lung cancer, the study made a quantitative comparison of TCR alpha and beta repertoires among multiple tumor regions, matched nontumor lung and blood. Nonsynonymous mutation counts, determined by whole-exome sequencing of tumor tissue, were related to features of the TCR repertoire. At surgery, some 200 tumor regions, around 65 matched nontumor lung samples and 50 to 60 PBMC samples were TCR-sequenced for both alpha and beta chains.

For CDR1 and CDR2, the germline V gene (reference sequence) lists SEHNR and FQNEAQ. V has 5 bases trimmed and J has 1 base trimmed; junction bases matching no gene number 7. Its CDR3 holds 15 amino acids, cysteine through phenylalanine. The read is trimmed to its CDR3 DNA, 45 bases read in frame from base 1. Here is what the overall study found, with its caveats: Additional single-cell paired TCR alpha and beta sequencing was considered necessary to confirm, at a functional level, the hypothesis that regional TCRs recognize regional mutations. Only 15 or so patients were included in the comparisons of baseline and follow-up blood repertoires. Ubiquitous expanded tumor TCRs showed up in blood more often at tumor resection than at routine follow-up.

As to this clonotype: The antigen it recognizes is unknown. The input lacks base qualities; no much larger clone sits a single base away.

The method was 5' RACE. The instrument given in TCRdb is NextSeq 500. In the TCR library protocol, a unique molecular identifier was attached to each TCR cDNA molecule so that PCR and sequencing errors could be corrected. Concerning the study's data processing: TCR identification, UMI-based error correction and CDR3 extraction were performed with Decombinator tools. TCRs above a frequency of 2 per 1,000, corresponding to the top 1% of the tumor frequency distribution, were defined as expanded. Rényi diversity was computed with the R vegan package after subsampling each repertoire 100 times to 5,000 TCRs. To build CDR3 similarity networks, amino acid triplet string-kernel similarity was used, and CDR3s were connected when their pairwise similarity was above 0.82. The public reads were quality trimmed at Q25 with fastp and then assembled into clones with MiXCR by TCRdb, keeping productive beta chains. Rows are unified per CDR3 protein, each entry keeping the most common DNA and genes. The V and J calls shown here were made by TCRdb, not taken from the authors' results. The sample table lists 35,000 to 45,000 distinct CDR3 sequences, approximately 22% of them with a count of one. In total, the top ten clones hold roughly 6.5% of the sample.

In the paper's terms, the time point label means: blood at routine non-recurrence follow-up after resection. For TCR sequencing, whole RNA was extracted from tumor and nontumor lung tissue, or from cryopreserved PBMC samples, and no cell sorting was done. Patients were selected for TCR sequencing only if sufficient RNA was available from at least two tumor regions. The chain links TRBV7-9 with TRBJ2-5, with TRBD1 matching 7 junction bases. The TCR was taken from a female donor with early-stage non-small cell lung cancer. Sequences were derived from PBMCs, sampled at follow-up. The nucleotides read TGTGCCAGCAGCCAGACAGGGCCCGCCCAAGAGACCCAGTACTTC. Translated, this is CASSQTGPAQETQYF.